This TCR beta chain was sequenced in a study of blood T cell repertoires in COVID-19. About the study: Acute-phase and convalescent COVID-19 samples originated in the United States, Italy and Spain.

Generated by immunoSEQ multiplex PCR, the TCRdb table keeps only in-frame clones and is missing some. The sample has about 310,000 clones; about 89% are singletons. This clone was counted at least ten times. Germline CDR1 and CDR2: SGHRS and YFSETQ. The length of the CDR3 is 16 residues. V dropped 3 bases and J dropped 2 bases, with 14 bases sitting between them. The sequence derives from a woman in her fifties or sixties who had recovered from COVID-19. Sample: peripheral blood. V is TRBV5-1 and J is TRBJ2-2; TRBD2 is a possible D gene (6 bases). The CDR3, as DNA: TGCGCCAGCAGCTCAAGCGGGTCGAGAAACACCGGGGAGCTGTTTTTT. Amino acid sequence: CASSSSGSRNTGELFF.